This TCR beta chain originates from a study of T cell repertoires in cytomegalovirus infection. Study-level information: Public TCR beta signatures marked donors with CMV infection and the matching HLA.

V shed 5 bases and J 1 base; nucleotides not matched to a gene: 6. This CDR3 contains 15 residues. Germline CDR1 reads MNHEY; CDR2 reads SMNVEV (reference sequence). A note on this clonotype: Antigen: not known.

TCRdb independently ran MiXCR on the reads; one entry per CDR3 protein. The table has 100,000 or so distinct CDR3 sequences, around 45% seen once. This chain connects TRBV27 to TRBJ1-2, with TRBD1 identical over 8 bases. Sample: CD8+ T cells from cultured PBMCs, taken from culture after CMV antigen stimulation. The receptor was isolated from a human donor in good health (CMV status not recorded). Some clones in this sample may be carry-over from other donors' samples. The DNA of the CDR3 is TGTGCCAGCAGTCCGAGGGGACAGGTTAACTATGGCTACACCTTC. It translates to CASSPRGQVNYGYTF.